Below, one T cell receptor beta chain is given with its context. Antigen: not known. The source of the sample is a study of T cell responses to AZD1222 COVID-19 vaccine. TCRdb's table, derived via immunoSEQ multiplex PCR, lists solely in-frame clones and lacks some. The table lists 75,000 to 90,000 clones, roughly 90% of them singletons, with around 5.3% in the top ten. Whole-study results and caveats: Spike-specific TCR breadth and depth were elevated following two AZD1222 doses.

Trimming took 3 bases from V and 4 from J, leaving 7 bases between them. Germline V CDR1 and CDR2: MNHEY, SVGAGI. The CDR3 loop spans 13 amino acids. Material: peripheral blood, obtained on day 0 of AZD1222 vaccination. The rearrangement uses TRBV6-5 and TRBJ1-5, with D possibly being TRBD1 (5 bases). This clonotype was sampled from an adult in good health. The CDR3 region has the DNA TGTGCCAGCAGTTATGGGGCTAATCAGCCCCAGCATTTT. Translated: CASSYGANQPQHF.